This T cell receptor beta chain was found in a study of response to subunit inactivated influenza vaccine. This clonotype was picked up a small number of times. Its antigen is undetermined. Notes on the study in general: Seasonal influenza vaccination, on each occasion, was suggested by the authors to recruit few new T cells.

TCRdb re-derived calls from the RT-PCR reads in MiXCR, one entry per CDR3 protein. The table records fewer than 550,000 distinct CDR3 sequences, less than 30% of them present only once. CDR3 length equals 13 residues. Germline CDR1 and CDR2: SQVTM and ANQGSEA. The germline V and J ends were trimmed by 5 bases and 2 bases, with 12 bases remaining between them. The sequenced sample was CD4+ T cells sorted from PBMCs, obtained 5 to 6 days after vaccination. The J gene is TRBJ2-5, the V gene TRBV29-1, with D hard to call. The receptor comes from a man aged 50 to 59 who received an inactivated influenza vaccine. The CDR3 reads CSVKSGSQETQYF. CDR3 coding DNA: TGCAGCGTTAAGTCAGGCAGTCAAGAGACCCAGTACTTC.